This T cell receptor beta chain was sequenced during a study of blood T cells in healthy people across ages. In this sample, this clonotype turned up a few times. CDR1 SEHNR and CDR2 FQNEAQ come from the germline V gene (reference sequence). J lost 1 base, V lost 6 bases, and 8 bases had no gene match. This CDR3 region has 15 residues. A second PCR of about 7 to 11 cycles used a sample-barcoded 5' primer and a J-beta primer mix. Every single cDNA molecule received a tag from a template-switch adaptor with 12 random nucleotides. TCRdb itself ran the 5' RACE reads through MiXCR, one entry per CDR3 protein. The data contain hundreds of thousands of distinct CDR3 sequences, around two fifths of them seen just once; the ten biggest clones take up around 30%.

The chain is built from TRBV7-9 and TRBJ2-7, with TRBD1 identical over 8 bases. Material for sequencing was blood. The receptor was isolated from a man older than 75 in good health. The CDR3 loop is CASSFTGGGSYEQYF. The CDR3 coding sequence is TGTGCCAGCAGTTTCACAGGGGGAGGTTCCTACGAGCAGTACTTC.